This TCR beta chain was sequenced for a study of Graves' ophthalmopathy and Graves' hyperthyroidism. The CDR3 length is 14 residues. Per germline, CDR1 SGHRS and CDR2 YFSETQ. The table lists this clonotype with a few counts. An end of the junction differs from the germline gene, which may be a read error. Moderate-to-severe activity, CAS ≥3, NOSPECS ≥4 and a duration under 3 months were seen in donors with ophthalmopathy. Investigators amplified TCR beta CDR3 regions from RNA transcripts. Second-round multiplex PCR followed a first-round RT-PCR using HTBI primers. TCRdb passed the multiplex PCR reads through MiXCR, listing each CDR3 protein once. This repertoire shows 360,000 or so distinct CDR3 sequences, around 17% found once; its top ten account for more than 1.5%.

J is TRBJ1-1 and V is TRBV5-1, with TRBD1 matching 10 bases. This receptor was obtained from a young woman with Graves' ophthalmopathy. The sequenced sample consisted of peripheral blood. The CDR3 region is CASGLTGGLTEAFF. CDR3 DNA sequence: TGCGCCAGCGGCTTGACAGGGGGCCTCACTGAAGCTTTCTTT.